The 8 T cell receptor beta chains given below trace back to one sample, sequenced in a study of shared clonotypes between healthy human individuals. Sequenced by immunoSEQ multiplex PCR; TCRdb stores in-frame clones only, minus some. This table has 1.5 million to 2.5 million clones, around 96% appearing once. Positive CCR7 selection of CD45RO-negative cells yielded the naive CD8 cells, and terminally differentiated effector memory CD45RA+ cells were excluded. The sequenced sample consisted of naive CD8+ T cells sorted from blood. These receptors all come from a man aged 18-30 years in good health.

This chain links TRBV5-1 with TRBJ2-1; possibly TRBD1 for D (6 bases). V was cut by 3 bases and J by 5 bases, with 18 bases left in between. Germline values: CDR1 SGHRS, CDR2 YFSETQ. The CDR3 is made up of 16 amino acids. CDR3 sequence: CASSSYTGTPNNEQFF. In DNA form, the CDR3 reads TGCGCCAGCAGCTCCTACACCGGGACACCGAACAATGAGCAGTTCTTC.

CDR3 sequence: CASSQWGNSPLHF. In nucleotides, the CDR3 is TGCGCCAGCAGCCAATGGGGGAATTCACCCCTCCACTTT. The V and J genes are TRBV4-1 and TRBJ1-6, with a weak D call TRBD1 (5 bases). Trimming took off 2 bases at V and 7 bases at J, with 6 bases between the two ends. Per germline, CDR1 MGHRA and CDR2 YSYEKL. This CDR3 has 13 amino acids.

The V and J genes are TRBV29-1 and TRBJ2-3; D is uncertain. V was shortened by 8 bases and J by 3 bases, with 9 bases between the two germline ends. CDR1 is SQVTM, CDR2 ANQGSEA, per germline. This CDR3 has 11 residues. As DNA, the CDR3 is TGCAGCTTGAGAAGGACAGATACGCAGTATTTT. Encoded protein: CSLRRTDTQYF.

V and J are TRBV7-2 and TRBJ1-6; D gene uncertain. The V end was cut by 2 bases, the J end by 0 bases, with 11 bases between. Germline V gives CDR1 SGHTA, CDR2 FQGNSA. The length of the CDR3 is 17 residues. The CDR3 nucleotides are TGTGCCAGCAGCTTATTCGGTGAGAGCTCCTATAATTCACCCCTCCACTTT. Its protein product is CASSLFGESSYNSPLHF.

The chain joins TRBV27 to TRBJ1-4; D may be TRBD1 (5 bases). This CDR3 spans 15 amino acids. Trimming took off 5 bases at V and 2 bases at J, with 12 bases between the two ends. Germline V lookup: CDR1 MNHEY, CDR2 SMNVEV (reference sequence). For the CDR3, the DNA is TGTGCCAGCAGTATGGGTGGGGGGACTAATGAAAAACTGTTTTTT. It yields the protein CASSMGGGTNEKLFF.

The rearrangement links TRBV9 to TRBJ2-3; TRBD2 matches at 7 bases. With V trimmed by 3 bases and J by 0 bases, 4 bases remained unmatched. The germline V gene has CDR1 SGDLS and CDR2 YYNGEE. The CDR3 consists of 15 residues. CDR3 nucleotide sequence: TGTGCCAGCAGCGAGAGCGGGGCGAGCACAGATACGCAGTATTTT. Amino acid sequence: CASSESGASTDTQYF.

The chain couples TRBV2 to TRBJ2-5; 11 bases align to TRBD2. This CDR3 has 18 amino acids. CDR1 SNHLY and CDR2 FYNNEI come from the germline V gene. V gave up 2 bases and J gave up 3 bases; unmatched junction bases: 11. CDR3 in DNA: TGTGCCAGCAGTGAATCCCCGAGACTAGCGGGGTTAAAAGAGACCCAGTACTTC. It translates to CASSESPRLAGLKETQYF.

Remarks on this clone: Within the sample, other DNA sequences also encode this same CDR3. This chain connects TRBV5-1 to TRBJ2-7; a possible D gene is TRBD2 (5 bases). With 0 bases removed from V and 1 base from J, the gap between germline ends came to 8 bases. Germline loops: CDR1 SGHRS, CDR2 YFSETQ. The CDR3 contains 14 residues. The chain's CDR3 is CASSLGTDSYEQYF. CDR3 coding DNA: TGCGCCAGCAGCTTGGGGACTGATTCCTACGAGCAGTACTTC. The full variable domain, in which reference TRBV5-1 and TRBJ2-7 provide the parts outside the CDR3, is KAGVTQTPRYLIKTRGQQVTLSCSPISGHRSVSWYQQTPGQGLQFLFEYFSETQRNKGNFPGRFSGRQFSNSRSEMNVSTLELGDSALYLCASSLGTDSYEQYFGPGTRLTVT.